This T cell receptor beta chain comes out of a study of Ad26.COV2.S vaccination and SARS-CoV-2 variants. Treatment denoted: approximately 18 received Ad26.COV2.S at low or high dose, single or two shots; roughly five received placebo; per-sample allocation not given. Collection of the samples took place on day 63 after the first injection of vaccine or placebo. Sequencing used immunoSEQ multiplex PCR; TCRdb keeps in-frame clones, though not all of them. This sample has hundreds of thousands of clones, with 92% found just once. V dropped 8 bases and J dropped 2; count of bases not matched to a gene: 4. The CDR3 runs 13 residues. Looked up from germline, CDR1 is MNHEY and CDR2 is SMNVEV (reference sequence).

The rearrangement links TRBV27 to TRBJ2-3; 7 bases are shared with TRBD2. The starting material was peripheral blood, obtained in a trial of Ad26.COV2.S vaccine versus placebo. The clonotype originates from a person between 18 and 65 years old who received the Ad26.COV2.S COVID-19 vaccine or a placebo. The CDR3 loop is CASGGDVTDTQYF. The DNA for the CDR3 is TGTGCCAGCGGGGGGGATGTCACAGATACGCAGTATTTT.